This TCR beta chain was recovered during a study of cytomegalovirus exposure and HLA in healthy donors. Findings and caveats of the study: Most TCR sequences were seen very rarely across donors, but some public TCRs occurred in many. The authors enumerated over 150 TCR beta chains as linked to cytomegalovirus. Subsequent analysis found a tendency for first-cohort TCR clusters to co-occur within the approximately 130 validation repertoires.

The donors were members of the validation cohort, which comprised 90 to 150 subjects and was separate from the first cohort of fewer than 700 subjects. This clone appeared once. Its matching antigen is unknown. Some clones are missing from TCRdb's copy, which holds only in-frame ones; the method was immunoSEQ multiplex PCR. The data contain over 150,000 clones, about 86% of them singletons. CDR1 SEHNR and CDR2 FQNEAQ come from the germline V gene (reference sequence). V lost 3 bases and J lost 5, with 7 bases in between. The CDR3 runs 12 residues. Sequenced sample: PBMCs. The clonotype was recovered from a human donor in good health. The chain uses TRBV7-9 and TRBJ1-1; D gene uncertain. The CDR3 is CASSLSGTEAFF. DNA of the CDR3: TGTGCCAGCAGCTTGTCCGGGACTGAAGCTTTCTTT.